Below, 14 T cell receptor beta chains from the same sample are listed, as sequenced in a study of blood T cell repertoires in COVID-19. Generated by immunoSEQ multiplex PCR, the TCRdb table keeps only in-frame clones and is missing some. The sample yields under 150,000 clones, approximately 84% seen once. Sequencing was performed on PBMCs or T cells enriched from blood (not recorded which). These TCRs come from a man aged 50-59 years in a cohort exposed to, infected with or recovered from COVID-19 (not recorded which).

The chain links TRBV7-9 to TRBJ2-5; 7 positions agree with TRBD1. Germline assignment: CDR1 SEHNR and CDR2 FQNEAQ (reference sequence). Trimming removed 5 bases from V and 4 bases from J; junction bases left unmatched: 4. The length of the CDR3 is 13 residues. CDR3: CASSQAGGETQYF. CDR3 nucleotide sequence: TGTGCCAGCAGCCAAGCAGGGGGAGAGACCCAGTACTTC.

This clone has more than one count but fewer than ten. The rearrangement uses TRBV4-1 and TRBJ2-2; D remains ambiguous. Germline V gene lookup returns CDR1 MGHRA and CDR2 YSYEKL. The V end was cut by 0 bases, the J end by 0 bases, with 11 bases between. This CDR3 has 17 residues. The CDR3 is CASSQDPRTTNTGELFF. The DNA for the CDR3 is TGCGCCAGCAGCCAAGATCCCAGAACTACGAACACCGGGGAGCTGTTTTTT.

V is TRBV5-1 and J is TRBJ1-5; 8 bases line up with TRBD1. The CDR3 spans 15 residues. The germline CDR1 and CDR2 sequences are SGHRS and YFSETQ. J was trimmed by 6 bases and V by 0 bases; bases with no gene match: 5. CDR3 sequence reads: CASSLEGTGSQPQHF. As DNA, the CDR3 is TGCGCCAGCAGCTTGGAAGGGACAGGAAGTCAGCCCCAGCATTTT.

The chain combines TRBV19 with TRBJ2-5, with a tentative D call TRBD2 (5 bases). The CDR3 runs 15 residues. CDR1 is LNHDA, CDR2 SQIVND, per germline (reference sequence). V lost 5 bases and J 5 bases, leaving 18 bases between the germline ends. CDR3 bases: TGTGCCAGTAGTTCCAGACCGGGGTTGTGGGAGACCCAGTACTTC. This encodes CASSSRPGLWETQYF.

J is TRBJ2-3 and V is TRBV7-6; 12 nucleotides align to TRBD2. V shed 5 bases and J 2 bases; nucleotides not matched to a gene: 5. This CDR3 comprises 16 residues. The germline V gene has CDR1 SGHVS and CDR2 FNYEAQ. DNA of the CDR3: TGTGCCAGCAGCCAACTAGCGGGGGGCCTCACAGATACGCAGTATTTT. It translates to CASSQLAGGLTDTQYF.

The V gene is TRBV28, the J gene TRBJ2-5, with 8 nucleotides matching TRBD2. The CDR3 length is 15 residues. CDR1 MDHEN and CDR2 SYDVKM come from the germline V gene. The junction had 4 bases not matched to a gene; V was cut back by 3 bases and J by 1 base. The CDR3 is CASSFGREGQETQYF. The CDR3 DNA reads TGTGCCAGCAGTTTCGGCCGGGAGGGCCAAGAGACCCAGTACTTC.

The J gene is TRBJ1-6, the V gene TRBV6-4; 9 bases are shared with TRBD1. Germline V gives CDR1 MRHNA, CDR2 SNTAGT. The CDR3 spans 15 residues. The junction had 5 bases not matched to a gene; V was cut back by 4 bases and J by 7 bases. The CDR3 sequence: CASSALGQGNSPLHF. For the CDR3, the DNA is TGTGCCAGCAGTGCCCTTGGACAGGGGAATTCACCCCTCCACTTT.

The gene calls are TRBV2 and TRBJ2-2; D call uncertain. CDR3 length: 14 amino acids. V dropped 3 bases and J dropped 6 bases, with 11 bases sitting between them. Germline V gene sequence: CDR1 SNHLY, CDR2 FYNNEI. The CDR3: CASSEAGPAGELFF. The CDR3 nucleotides read TGTGCCAGCAGTGAGGCAGGCCCCGCCGGGGAGCTGTTTTTT. Complete variable domain (other parts from reference TRBV2 and TRBJ2-2): EPEVTQTPSHQVTQMGQEVILRCVPISNHLYFYWYRQILGQKVEFLVSFYNNEISEKSEIFDDQFSVERPDGSNFTLKIRSTKLEDSAMYFCASSEAGPAGELFFGEGSRLTVL.

This sequence joins TRBV14 and TRBJ2-7, with D unclear. V lost 5 bases to trimming and J lost 0 bases, with 8 bases between them. The CDR3 runs to 13 residues. The germline V gene has CDR1 SGHDN and CDR2 FVKESK. CDR3 sequence (DNA): TGTGCCAGCAGCGGCGGAAACTCCTACGAGCAGTACTTC. As protein: CASSGGNSYEQYF. Variable domain in full (rest from reference TRBV14 and TRBJ2-7): EAGVTQFPSHSVIEKGQTVTLRCDPISGHDNLYWYRRVMGKEIKFLLHFVKESKQDESGMPNNRFLAERTGGTYSTLKVQPAELEDSGVYFCASSGGNSYEQYFGPGTRLTVT.

The V call is TRBV2, the J call TRBJ2-3; 11 bases agree with TRBD2. The CDR3 extends over 18 amino acids. The V segment lost 4 bases and the J segment 6 bases; nucleotides outside the gene matches: 15. Germline values: CDR1 SNHLY, CDR2 FYNNEI. The CDR3 loop reads CASSGGPGTSGRGDTQYF. For the CDR3, the DNA is TGTGCCAGCAGTGGGGGCCCTGGTACTAGCGGGAGAGGGGATACGCAGTATTTT.

This chain joins TRBV9 and TRBJ1-2; tentative D call: TRBD1 (6 bases). The CDR3 extends over 15 amino acids. The germline V gene encodes CDR1 SGDLS and CDR2 YYNGEE. V lost 1 base and J lost 3, with 13 bases in between. CDR3 protein: CASSVMGAGDYGYTF. DNA for the CDR3: TGTGCCAGCAGCGTAATGGGGGCAGGGGACTATGGCTACACCTTC.

The chain couples TRBV9 to TRBJ2-1, with 11 nucleotides matching TRBD2. CDR3 length equals 15 residues. Trimming cost V 1 base and J 10 bases; bases outside gene matches: 7. Germline V gene lookup returns CDR1 SGDLS and CDR2 YYNGEE. Here the CDR3 reads CASSVHSGGAGEQFF. In DNA form, the CDR3 reads TGTGCCAGCAGCGTACATAGCGGGGGGGCAGGGGAGCAGTTCTTC.

This chain joins TRBV6-1 and TRBJ1-5; D is unresolved. Trimming left V 1 base short and J 4 bases short, with 11 bases between. The CDR3 covers 15 residues. CDR1 and CDR2 (germline): MNHNS, SASEGT. The CDR3 DNA follows: TGTGCCAGCAGTGAAGGAGGAGGGCTAAATCAGCCCCAGCATTTT. Protein product: CASSEGGGLNQPQHF.

This rearrangement joins TRBV10-3 to TRBJ2-3, with TRBD1 identical over 9 bases. With 7 bases clipped from V and 0 bases from J, the junction kept 2 bases outside the gene matches. CDR1 and CDR2 (germline): ENHRY, SYGVKD. The CDR3 is 14 residues long. As DNA, the CDR3 is TGTGCCATCAATGGACAGGGGAGCACAGATACGCAGTATTTT. It is translated as CAINGQGSTDTQYF.